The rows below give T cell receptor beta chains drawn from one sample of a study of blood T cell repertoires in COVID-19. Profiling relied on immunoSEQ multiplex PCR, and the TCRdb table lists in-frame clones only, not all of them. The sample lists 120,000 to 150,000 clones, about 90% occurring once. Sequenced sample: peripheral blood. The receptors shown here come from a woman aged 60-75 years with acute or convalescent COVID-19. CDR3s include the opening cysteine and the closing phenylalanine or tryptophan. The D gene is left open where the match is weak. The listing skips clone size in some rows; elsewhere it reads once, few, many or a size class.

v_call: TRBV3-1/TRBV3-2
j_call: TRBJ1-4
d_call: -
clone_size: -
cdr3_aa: CASSLATNEKLFF
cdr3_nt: TGTGCCAGCAGTCTTGCAACTAATGAAAAACTGTTTTTT

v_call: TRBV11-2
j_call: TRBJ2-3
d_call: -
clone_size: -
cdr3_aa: CASSSQGRSTDTQYF
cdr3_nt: TGTGCCAGCAGCTCCCAGGGGAGAAGCACAGATACGCAGTATTTT

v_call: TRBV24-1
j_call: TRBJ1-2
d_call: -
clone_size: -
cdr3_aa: CATSGRGGGYTF
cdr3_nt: TGTGCCACCAGTGGCAGGGGTGGTGGCTACACCTTC

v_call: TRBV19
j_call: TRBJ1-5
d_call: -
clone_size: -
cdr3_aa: CASSTSGSNQPQHF
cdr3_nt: TGTGCCAGTAGTACCTCCGGGAGCAATCAGCCCCAGCATTTT

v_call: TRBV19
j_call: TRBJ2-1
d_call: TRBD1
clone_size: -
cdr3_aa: CASSEGQGAYNEQFF
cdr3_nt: TGTGCCAGTAGTGAAGGACAGGGGGCTTACAATGAGCAGTTCTTC

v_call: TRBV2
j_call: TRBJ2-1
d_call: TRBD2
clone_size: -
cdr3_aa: CASSTSGGHTEQFF
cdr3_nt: TGTGCCAGCAGCACTAGCGGGGGGCATACTGAGCAGTTCTTC

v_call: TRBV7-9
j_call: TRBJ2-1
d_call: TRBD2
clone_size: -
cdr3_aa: CASSLVTAGSLF
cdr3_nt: TGTGCCAGCAGCTTAGTTACAGCGGGATCCCTCTTC

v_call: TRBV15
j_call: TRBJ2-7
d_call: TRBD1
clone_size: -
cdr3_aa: CATSRDQGTGPEQYF
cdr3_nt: TGTGCCACCAGCAGAGATCAGGGGACAGGCCCCGAGCAGTACTTC

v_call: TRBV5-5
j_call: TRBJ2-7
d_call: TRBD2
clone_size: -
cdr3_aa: CASSLIRGGSYEQYF
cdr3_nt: TGTGCCAGCAGCTTGATCCGGGGGGGCTCCTACGAGCAGTACTTC

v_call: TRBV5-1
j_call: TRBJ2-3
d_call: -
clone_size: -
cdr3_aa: CASSFEGPGDTQYF
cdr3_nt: TGCGCCAGCAGCTTCGAGGGCCCGGGAGATACGCAGTATTTT

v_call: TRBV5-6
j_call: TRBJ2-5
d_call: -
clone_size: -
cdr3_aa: CASSSGQADRETQYF
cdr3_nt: TGTGCCAGCAGCTCCGGACAAGCTGATCGGGAGACCCAGTACTTC

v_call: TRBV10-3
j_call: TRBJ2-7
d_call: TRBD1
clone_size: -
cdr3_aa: CAISGDRGFSYEQYF
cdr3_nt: TGTGCCATCAGCGGGGACAGGGGCTTCTCCTACGAGCAGTACTTC

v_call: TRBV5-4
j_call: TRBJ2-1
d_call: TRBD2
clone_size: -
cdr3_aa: CASGRGGNNEQFF
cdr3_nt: TGTGCCAGTGGGAGGGGTGGTAACAATGAGCAGTTCTTC

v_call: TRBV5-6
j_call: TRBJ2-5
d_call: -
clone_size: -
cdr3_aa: CASSPPGHLRETQYF
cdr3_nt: TGTGCCAGCAGCCCCCCCGGACATCTCCGGGAGACCCAGTACTTC

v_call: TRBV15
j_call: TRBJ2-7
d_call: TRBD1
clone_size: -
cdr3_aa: CATSRVGTGPYEQYF
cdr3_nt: TGTGCCACCAGCAGAGTCGGGACAGGGCCCTACGAGCAGTACTTC

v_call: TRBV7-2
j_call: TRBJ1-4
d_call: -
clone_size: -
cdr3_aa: CASSPMSTNEKLFF
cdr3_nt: TGTGCCAGCAGCCCCATGAGCACTAATGAAAAACTGTTTTTT

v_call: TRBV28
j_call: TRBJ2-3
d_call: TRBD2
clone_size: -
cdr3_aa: CASSSRLAGSTDTQYF
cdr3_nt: TGTGCCAGCAGTTCAAGACTAGCGGGGAGCACAGATACGCAGTATTTT

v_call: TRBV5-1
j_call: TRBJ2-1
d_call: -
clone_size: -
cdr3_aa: CASSLARGNNEQFF
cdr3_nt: TGCGCCAGCAGCTTGGCTCGCGGGAACAATGAGCAGTTCTTC

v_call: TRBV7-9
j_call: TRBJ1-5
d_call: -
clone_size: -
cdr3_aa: CASSLGFQGNQPQHF
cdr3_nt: TGTGCCAGCAGCTTAGGGTTTCAGGGCAATCAGCCCCAGCATTTT

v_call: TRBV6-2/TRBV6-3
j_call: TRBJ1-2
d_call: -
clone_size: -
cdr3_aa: CASSYPPGGYTF
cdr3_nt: TGTGCCAGCAGTTACCCTCCCGGGGGCTACACCTTC

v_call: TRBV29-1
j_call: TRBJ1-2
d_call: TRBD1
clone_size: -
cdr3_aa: CSVEGHQGQGLNGYTF
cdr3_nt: TGCAGCGTTGAAGGTCATCAAGGACAGGGTTTAAATGGCTACACCTTC

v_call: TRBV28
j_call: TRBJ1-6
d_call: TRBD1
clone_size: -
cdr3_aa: CASSSPGQGGSPLHF
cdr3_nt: TGTGCCAGCAGCAGTCCGGGACAGGGGGGATCACCCCTCCACTTT

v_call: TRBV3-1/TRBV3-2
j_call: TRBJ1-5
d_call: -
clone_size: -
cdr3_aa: CASSQVFGGTQPQHF
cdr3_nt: TGTGCCAGCAGCCAAGTGTTCGGGGGTACGCAGCCCCAGCATTTT

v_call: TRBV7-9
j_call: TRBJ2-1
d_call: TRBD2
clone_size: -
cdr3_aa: CASSPRTSGGIYNEQFF
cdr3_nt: TGTGCCAGCAGCCCCCGGACTAGCGGGGGGATATACAATGAGCAGTTCTTC

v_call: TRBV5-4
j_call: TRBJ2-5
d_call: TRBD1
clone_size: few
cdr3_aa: CASSFDRGFQETQYF
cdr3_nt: TGTGCCAGCAGCTTCGACAGGGGATTCCAAGAGACCCAGTACTTC

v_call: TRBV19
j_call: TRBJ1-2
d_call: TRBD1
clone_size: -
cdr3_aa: CASSKDRGMGGYTF
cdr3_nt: TGTGCCAGTAGTAAGGACAGGGGAATGGGTGGCTACACCTTC

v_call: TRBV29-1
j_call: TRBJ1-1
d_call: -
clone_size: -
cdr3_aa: CSVVGQAVPEAFF
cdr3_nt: TGCAGCGTTGTTGGTCAGGCCGTCCCTGAAGCTTTCTTT

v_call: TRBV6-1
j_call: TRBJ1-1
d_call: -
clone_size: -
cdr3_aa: CASSEEGWTEAFF
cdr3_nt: TGTGCCAGCAGTGAAGAGGGGTGGACTGAAGCTTTCTTT

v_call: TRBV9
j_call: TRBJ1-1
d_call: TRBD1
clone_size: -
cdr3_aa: CASSVRDRDHKAFF
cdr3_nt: TGTGCCAGCAGCGTTAGGGACAGGGACCACAAAGCTTTCTTT

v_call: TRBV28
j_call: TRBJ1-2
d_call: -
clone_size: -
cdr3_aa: CASSYRTDGYTF
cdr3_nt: TGTGCCAGCAGTTATCGGACAGATGGCTACACCTTC

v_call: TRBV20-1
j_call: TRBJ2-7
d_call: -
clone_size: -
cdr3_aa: CSASIISVTQGTYEQYF
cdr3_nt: TGCAGTGCTAGTATTATCTCGGTGACACAGGGAACCTACGAGCAGTACTTC

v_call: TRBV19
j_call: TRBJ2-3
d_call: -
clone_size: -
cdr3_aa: CASSRTVEEFTDTQYF
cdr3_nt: TGTGCCAGTAGTCGGACAGTGGAAGAATTCACAGATACGCAGTATTTT

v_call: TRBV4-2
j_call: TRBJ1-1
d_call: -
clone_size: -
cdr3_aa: CASSQQGRAFF
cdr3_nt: TGTGCCAGCAGCCAACAAGGGAGGGCTTTCTTT

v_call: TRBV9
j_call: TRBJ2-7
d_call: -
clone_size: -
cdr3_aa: CASSVGRGGSYEQYF
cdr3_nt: TGTGCCAGCAGCGTAGGTAGAGGGGGATCCTACGAGCAGTACTTC

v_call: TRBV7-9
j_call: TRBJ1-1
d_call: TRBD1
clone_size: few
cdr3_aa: CASTVGGAFRAFF
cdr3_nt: TGTGCCAGCACCGTAGGGGGCGCGTTTAGGGCTTTCTTT

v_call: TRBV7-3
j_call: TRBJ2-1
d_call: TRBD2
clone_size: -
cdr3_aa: CASSPPGTTNEQFF
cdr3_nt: TGTGCCAGCAGCCCCCCGGGGACTACCAATGAGCAGTTCTTC

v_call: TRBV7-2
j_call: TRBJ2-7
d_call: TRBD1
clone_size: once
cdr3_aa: CASSARDSSYEQYF
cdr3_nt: TGTGCCAGCAGCGCTAGGGACAGCTCCTACGAGCAGTACTTC

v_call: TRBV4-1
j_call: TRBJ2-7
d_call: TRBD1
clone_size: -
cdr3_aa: CASSQDLIRDRDSLEQYF
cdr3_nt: TGCGCCAGCAGCCAAGATTTGATCCGGGACAGGGATAGTCTCGAGCAGTACTTC

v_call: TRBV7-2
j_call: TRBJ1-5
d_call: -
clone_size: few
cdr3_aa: CASSLGRQVNQPQHF
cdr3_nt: TGTGCCAGCAGCTTAGGGAGACAGGTTAATCAGCCCCAGCATTTT

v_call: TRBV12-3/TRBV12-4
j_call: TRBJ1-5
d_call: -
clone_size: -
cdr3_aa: CASSPSGDQPQHF
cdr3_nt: TGTGCCAGCAGCCCGTCGGGGGATCAGCCCCAGCATTTT

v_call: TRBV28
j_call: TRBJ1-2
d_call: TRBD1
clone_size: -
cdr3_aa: CASRLGAGTGLGYTF
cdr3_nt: TGTGCCAGCAGATTGGGGGCCGGGACAGGTCTTGGCTACACCTTC

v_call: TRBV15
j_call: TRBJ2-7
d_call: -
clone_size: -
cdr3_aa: CATSSGRGWYEQYF
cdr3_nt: TGTGCCACCAGCTCTGGCCGAGGTTGGTACGAGCAGTACTTC

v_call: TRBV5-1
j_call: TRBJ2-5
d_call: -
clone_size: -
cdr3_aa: CASSLPQGSQETQYF
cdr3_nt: TGCGCCAGCAGCTTGCCGCAGGGCAGCCAAGAGACCCAGTACTTC

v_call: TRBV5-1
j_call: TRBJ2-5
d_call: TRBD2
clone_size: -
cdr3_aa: CASSRGTSGGLGETQYF
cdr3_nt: TGCGCCAGCAGCCGAGGGACTAGCGGGGGGCTGGGGGAGACCCAGTACTTC